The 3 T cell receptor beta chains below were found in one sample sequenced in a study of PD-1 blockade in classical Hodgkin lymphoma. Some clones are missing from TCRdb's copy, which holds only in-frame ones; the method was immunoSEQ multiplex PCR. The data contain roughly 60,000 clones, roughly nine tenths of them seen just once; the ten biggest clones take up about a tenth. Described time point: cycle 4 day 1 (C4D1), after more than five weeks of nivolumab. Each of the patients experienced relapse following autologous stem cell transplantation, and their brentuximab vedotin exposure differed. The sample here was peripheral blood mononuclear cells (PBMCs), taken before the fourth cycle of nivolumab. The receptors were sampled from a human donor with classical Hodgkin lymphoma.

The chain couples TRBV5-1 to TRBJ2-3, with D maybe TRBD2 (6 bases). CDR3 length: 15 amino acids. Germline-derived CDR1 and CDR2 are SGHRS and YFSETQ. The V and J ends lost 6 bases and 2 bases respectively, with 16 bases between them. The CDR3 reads CASTPPGLPTDTQYF. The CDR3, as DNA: TGCGCCAGCACCCCCCCGGGACTTCCCACAGATACGCAGTATTTT.

The CDR3 sequence is CASSLYQETQYF. The CDR3 region has the DNA TGTGCCAGCAGCCTGTACCAAGAGACCCAGTACTTC. The chain joins TRBV14 to TRBJ2-5; no clear D. The CDR3 contains 12 residues. Trimming cost V 4 bases and J 0 bases, with 3 bases left between them. Germline assignment: CDR1 SGHDN and CDR2 FVKESK.

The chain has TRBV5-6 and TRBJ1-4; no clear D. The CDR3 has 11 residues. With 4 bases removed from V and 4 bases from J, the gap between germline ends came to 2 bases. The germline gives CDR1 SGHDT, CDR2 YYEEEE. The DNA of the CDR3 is TGTGCCAGCAGCGGTAATGAAAAACTGTTTTTT. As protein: CASSGNEKLFF.